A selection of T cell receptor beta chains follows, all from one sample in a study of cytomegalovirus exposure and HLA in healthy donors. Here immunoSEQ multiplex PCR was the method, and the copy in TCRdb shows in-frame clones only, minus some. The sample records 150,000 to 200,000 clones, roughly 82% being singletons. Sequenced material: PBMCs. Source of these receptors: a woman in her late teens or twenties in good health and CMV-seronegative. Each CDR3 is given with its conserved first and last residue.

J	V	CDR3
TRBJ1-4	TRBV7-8	CASSSRTGGEKLFF
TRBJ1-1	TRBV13	CASSSQAMAEAFF
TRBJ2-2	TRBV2	CASSEMVAGARNTGELFF
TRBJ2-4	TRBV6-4	CASRGGRNAKNIQYF
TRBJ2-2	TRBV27	CASSLLTMGGPWTGELFF
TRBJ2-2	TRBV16	CASSQLSWTGNAGELFF
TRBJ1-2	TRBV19	CATPGLGNYGYTF
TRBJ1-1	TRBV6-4	CASSSGLDTEAFF
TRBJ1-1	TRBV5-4	CASSLGDSLTTEAFF
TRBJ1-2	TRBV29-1	CSVMPGQVSYGYTF
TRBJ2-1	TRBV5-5	CASSARGLGNEQFF
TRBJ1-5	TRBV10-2	CASGDRYSNQPQHF
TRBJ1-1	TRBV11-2	CASSSGGDTEAFF
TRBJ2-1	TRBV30	CAWSEGGGTYNEQFF
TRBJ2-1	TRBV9	CASSVEGTSGRAHEQFF
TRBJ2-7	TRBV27	CASNGWGSEQYF
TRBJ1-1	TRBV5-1	CASVAYGTGNTEAFF
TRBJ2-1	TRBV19	CASSSTGSNEQFF
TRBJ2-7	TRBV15	CATSRGVGFYEQYF
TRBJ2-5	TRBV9	CASSVETGSPGAQYF
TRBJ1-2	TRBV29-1	CSVGALKYLQRLDYGYTF
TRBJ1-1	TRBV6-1	CASSEGLTGGTEAFF
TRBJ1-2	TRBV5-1	CASSLGGVYYGYTF
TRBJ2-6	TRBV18	CASSPLDFTSLSGANVLTF